This record concerns one T cell receptor beta chain sequence. The antigen is unknown. This record belongs to a study of human T cells and chemical hapten exposure. Overall study context: Largely, small differences in pooled library volume made per-sample TCR yields vary.

Per the authors' pipeline: Individual samples carried between roughly 23,224 and 700,000 TCRs, with approximately 100,000 as the median. MiXCR, run by TCRdb on the RACE reads, gives a single entry per CDR3 protein. The V and J calls and clone size are TCRdb's, not the authors'. The sample records some 93,000 distinct CDR3 sequences, about 8.8% being singletons. Study-level findings and limits: With regard to DPC sensitization, TCRs above 1 in 1000 frequency did not change.

CDR1 SQVTM and CDR2 ANQGSEA come from the germline V gene. CDR3 length equals 11 residues. Between the trimmed V and J ends, which lost 3 bases and 6 bases, there was a span of 8 bases. Documented time point: healthy volunteer bleed at 2 weeks. Total RNA came from unfractionated whole blood. Specimen: whole blood. The TCR comes from a female donor in good health. Some clones in this sample may be carry-over from other donors' samples. J is TRBJ1-2 and V is TRBV29-1; D perhaps matches TRBD1 (5 bases). Here the CDR3 reads CSVDRDDGYTF. The CDR3 bases are TGCAGCGTTGACAGGGATGATGGCTACACCTTC.